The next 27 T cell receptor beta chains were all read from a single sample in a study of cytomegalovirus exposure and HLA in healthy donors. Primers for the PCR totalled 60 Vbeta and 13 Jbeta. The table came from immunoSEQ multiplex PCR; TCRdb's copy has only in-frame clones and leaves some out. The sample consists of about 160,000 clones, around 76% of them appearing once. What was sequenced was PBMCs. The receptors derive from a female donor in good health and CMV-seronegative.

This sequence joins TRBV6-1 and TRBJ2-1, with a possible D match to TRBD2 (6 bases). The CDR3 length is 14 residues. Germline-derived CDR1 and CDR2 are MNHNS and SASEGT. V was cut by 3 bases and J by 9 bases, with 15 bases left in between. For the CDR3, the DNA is TGTGCCAGCAGTGAGATAGCGGCTCTGGGTGAGCAGTTCTTC. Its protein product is CASSEIAALGEQFF.

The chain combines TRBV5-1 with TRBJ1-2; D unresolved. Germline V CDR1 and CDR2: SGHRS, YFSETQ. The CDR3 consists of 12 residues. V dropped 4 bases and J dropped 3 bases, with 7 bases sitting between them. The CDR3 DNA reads TGCGCCAGCAGCGCGGGGTACTATGGCTACACCTTC. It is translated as CASSAGYYGYTF.

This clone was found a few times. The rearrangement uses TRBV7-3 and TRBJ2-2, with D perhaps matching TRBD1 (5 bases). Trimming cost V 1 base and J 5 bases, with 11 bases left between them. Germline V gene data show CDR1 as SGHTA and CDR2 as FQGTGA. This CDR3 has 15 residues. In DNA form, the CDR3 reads TGTGCCAGCAGCTTAAGGGGCACCCTTACCGGGGAGCTGTTTTTT. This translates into CASSLRGTLTGELFF. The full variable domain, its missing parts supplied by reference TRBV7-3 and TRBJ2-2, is GAGVSQTPSNKVTEKGKYVELRCDPISGHTALYWYRQSLGQGPEFLIYFQGTGAADDSGLPNDRFFAVRPEGSVSTLKIQRTERGDSAVYLCASSLRGTLTGELFFGEGSRLTVL.

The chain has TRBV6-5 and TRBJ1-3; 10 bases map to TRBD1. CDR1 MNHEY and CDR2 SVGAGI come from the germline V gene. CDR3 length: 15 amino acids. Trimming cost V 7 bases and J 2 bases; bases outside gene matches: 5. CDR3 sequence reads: CASIETGGPGNTIYF. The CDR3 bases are TGTGCCAGCATCGAGACAGGGGGCCCTGGAAACACCATATATTTT.

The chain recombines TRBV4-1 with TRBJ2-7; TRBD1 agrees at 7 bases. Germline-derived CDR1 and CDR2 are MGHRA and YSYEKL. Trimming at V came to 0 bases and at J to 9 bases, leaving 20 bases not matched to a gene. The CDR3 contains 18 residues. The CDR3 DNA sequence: TGCGCCAGCAGCCAAGATAATCCCCCCGTACAGGGGATCCACGGGCAGTACTTC. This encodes CASSQDNPPVQGIHGQYF.

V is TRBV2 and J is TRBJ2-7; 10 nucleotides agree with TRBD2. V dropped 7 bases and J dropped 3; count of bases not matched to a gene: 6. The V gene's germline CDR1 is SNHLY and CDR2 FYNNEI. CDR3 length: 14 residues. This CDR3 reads CASMEREGRYEQYF. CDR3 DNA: TGTGCCAGCATGGAGCGGGAGGGCCGCTACGAGCAGTACTTC.

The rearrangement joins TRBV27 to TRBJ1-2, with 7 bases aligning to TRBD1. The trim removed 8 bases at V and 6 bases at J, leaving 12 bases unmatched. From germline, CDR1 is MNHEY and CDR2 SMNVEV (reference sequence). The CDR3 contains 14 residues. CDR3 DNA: TGTGCCAGCTGTCAACGAGACAGGGTCAATGGCTACACCTTC. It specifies CASCQRDRVNGYTF.

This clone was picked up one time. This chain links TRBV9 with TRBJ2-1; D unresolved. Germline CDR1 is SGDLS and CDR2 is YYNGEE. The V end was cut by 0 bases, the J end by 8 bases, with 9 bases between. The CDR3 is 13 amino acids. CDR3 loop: CASSVGQSDEQFF. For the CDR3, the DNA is TGTGCCAGCAGCGTAGGTCAGAGCGATGAGCAGTTCTTC.

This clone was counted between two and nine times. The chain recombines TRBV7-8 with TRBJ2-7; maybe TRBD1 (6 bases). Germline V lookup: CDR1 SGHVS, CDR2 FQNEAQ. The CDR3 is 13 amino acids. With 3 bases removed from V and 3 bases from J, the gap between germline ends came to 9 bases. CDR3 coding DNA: TGTGCCAGCAGCTTCGCAGGGGTCTACGAGCAGTACTTC. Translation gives CASSFAGVYEQYF. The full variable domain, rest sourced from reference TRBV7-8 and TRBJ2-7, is GAGVSQSPRYKVAKRGQDVALRCDPISGHVSLFWYQQALGQGPEFLTYFQNEAQLDKSGLPSDRFFAERPEGSVSTLKIQRTQQEDSAVYLCASSFAGVYEQYFGPGTRLTVT.

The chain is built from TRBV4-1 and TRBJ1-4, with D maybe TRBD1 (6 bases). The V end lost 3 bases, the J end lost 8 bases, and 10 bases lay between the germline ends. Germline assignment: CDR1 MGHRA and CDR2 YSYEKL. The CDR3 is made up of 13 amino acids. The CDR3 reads CASSQGAGEKLFF. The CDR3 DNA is TGCGCCAGCAGCCAGGGGGCTGGGGAAAAACTGTTTTTT.

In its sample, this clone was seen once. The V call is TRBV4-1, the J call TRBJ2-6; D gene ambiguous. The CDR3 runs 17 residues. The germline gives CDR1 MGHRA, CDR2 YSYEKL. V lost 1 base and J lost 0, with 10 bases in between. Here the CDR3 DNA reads TGCGCCAGCAGCCAAGGAACTGCCTTCTCTGGGGCCAACGTCCTGACTTTC. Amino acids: CASSQGTAFSGANVLTF.

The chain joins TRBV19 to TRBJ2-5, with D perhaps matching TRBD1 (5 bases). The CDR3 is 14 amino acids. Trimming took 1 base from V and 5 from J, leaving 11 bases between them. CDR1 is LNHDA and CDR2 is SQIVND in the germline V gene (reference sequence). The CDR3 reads CASSIARTKETQYF. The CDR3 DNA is TGTGCCAGTAGTATAGCCAGGACAAAGGAGACCCAGTACTTC.

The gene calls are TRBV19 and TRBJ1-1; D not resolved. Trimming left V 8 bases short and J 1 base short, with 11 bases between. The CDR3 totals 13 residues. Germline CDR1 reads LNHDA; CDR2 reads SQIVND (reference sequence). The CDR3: CASGLWANTEAFF. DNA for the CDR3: TGTGCCAGTGGGTTGTGGGCGAACACTGAAGCTTTCTTT.

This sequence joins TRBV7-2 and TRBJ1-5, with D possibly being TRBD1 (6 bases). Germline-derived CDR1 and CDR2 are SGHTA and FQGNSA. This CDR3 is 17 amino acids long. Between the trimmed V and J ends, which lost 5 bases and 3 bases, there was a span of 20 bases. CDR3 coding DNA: TGTGCCAGCAGCCTAACCCCCCGGGGGGCGTACAATCAGCCCCAGCATTTT. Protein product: CASSLTPRGAYNQPQHF.

As DNA, the CDR3 is TGTGCCAGTAGTTTTAGGGGGCTGAACACTGAAGCTTTCTTT. Protein sequence: CASSFRGLNTEAFF. The rearrangement links TRBV19 to TRBJ1-1; TRBD1 matches at 7 bases. The V gene end was trimmed by 5 bases and the J gene end by 0 bases; junction bases not matched to a gene: 3. The CDR3 loop spans 14 amino acids. Germline V gene data show CDR1 as LNHDA and CDR2 as SQIVND (reference sequence).

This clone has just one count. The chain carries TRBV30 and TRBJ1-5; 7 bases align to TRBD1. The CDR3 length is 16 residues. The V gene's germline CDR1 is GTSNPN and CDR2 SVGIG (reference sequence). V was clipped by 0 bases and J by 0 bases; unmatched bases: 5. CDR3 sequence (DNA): TGTGCCTGGAGTGTCCCGGCAGGGGGTAGCAATCAGCCCCAGCATTTT. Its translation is CAWSVPAGGSNQPQHF.

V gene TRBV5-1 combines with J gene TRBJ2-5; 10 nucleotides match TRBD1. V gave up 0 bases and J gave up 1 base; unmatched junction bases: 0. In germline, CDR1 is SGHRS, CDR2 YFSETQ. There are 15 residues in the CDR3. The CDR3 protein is CASSLGQGAQETQYF. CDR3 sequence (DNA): TGCGCCAGCAGCTTGGGACAGGGGGCCCAAGAGACCCAGTACTTC.

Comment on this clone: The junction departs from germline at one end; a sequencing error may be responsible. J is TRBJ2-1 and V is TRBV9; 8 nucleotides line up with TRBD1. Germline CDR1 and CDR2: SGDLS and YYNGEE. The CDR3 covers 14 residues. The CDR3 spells CATSTGGSYNEQFF. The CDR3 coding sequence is TGTGCCACCAGCACAGGGGGCTCCTACAATGAGCAGTTCTTC.

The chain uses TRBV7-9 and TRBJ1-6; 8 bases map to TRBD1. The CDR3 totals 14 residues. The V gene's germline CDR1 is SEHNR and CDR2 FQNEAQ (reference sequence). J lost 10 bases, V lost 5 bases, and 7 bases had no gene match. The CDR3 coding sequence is TGTGCCAGCAGCACGACAGGGGAAGGCTCACCCCTCCACTTT. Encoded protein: CASSTTGEGSPLHF.

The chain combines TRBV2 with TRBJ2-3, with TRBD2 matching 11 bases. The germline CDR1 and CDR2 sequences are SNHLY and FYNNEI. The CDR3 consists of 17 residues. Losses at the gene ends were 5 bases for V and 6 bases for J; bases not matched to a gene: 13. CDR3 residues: CASSQGALAGAPDTQYF. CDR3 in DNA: TGTGCCAGCAGTCAGGGGGCACTAGCGGGGGCCCCCGATACGCAGTATTTT.

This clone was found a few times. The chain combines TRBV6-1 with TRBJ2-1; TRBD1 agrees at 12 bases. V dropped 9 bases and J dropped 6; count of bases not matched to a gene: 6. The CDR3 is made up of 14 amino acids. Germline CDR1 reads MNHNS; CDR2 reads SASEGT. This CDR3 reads CASGRDRGLNEQFF. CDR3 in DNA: TGTGCCAGTGGCCGGGACAGGGGGCTCAATGAGCAGTTCTTC.

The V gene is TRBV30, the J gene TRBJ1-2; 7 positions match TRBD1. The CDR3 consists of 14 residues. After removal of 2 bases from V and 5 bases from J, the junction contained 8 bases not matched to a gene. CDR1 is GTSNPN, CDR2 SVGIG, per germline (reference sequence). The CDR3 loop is CAWSRTGKVYGYTF. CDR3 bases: TGTGCCTGGAGTCGGACAGGAAAGGTATATGGCTACACCTTC.

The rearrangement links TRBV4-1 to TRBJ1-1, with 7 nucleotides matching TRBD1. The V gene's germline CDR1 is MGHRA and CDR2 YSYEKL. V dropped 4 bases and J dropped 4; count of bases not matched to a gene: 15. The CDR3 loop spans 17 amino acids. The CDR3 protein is CASSPPNRQGRGTEAFF. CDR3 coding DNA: TGCGCCAGCAGCCCCCCTAATAGACAGGGTCGGGGCACTGAAGCTTTCTTT.

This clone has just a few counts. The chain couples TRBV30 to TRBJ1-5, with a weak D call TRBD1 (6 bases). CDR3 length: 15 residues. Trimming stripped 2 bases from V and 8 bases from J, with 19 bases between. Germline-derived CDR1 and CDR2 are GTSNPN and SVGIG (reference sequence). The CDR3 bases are TGTGCCTGGAGTCCCCATTTAGGGGGTTGGGAGCCCCAGCATTTT. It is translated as CAWSPHLGGWEPQHF. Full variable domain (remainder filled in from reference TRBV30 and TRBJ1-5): SQTIHQWPATLVQPVGSPLSLECTVEGTSNPNLYWYRQAAGRGLQLLFYSVGIGQISSEVPQNLSASRPQDRQFILSSKKLLLSDSGFYLCAWSPHLGGWEPQHFGDGTRLSIL.

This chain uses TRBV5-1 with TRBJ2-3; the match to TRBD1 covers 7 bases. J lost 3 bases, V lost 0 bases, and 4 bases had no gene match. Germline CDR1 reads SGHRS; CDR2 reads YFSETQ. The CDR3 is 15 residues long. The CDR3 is CASSLVGQVTDTQYF. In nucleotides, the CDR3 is TGCGCCAGCAGCTTGGTAGGACAGGTGACAGATACGCAGTATTTT.

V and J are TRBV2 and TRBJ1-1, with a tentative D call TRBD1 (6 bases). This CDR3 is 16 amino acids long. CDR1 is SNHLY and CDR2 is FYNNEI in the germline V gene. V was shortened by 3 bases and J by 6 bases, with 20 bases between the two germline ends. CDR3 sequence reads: CASSDNLGRGRAEAFF. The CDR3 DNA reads TGTGCCAGCAGTGATAACCTAGGCAGGGGAAGGGCTGAAGCTTTCTTT.

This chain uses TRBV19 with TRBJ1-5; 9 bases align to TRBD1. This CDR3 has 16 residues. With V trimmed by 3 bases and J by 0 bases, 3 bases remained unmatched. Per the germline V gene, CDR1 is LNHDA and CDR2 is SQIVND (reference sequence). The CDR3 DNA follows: TGTGCCAGTAGTATGACAGGGGGGTATAGCAATCAGCCCCAGCATTTT. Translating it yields CASSMTGGYSNQPQHF.